The following is a T cell receptor beta chain sequence with its context. Authors' processing steps: Estimation of nucleated cell counts relied on the amplification of reference gene primers. TCRdb's copy holds only in-frame clones and misses some; the assay was immunoSEQ multiplex PCR. V and J calls and clone size are those listed in that table; D and trimming were worked out from the DNA. Of fewer than 120,000 clones listed, 76% are singletons. The entry originates in a study of blood T cell repertoires in COVID-19. Overall study: The analysed material was cDNA or gDNA that came from T cells, B-cell-depleted T cells, or PBMCs.

The junction had 2 bases not matched to a gene; V was cut back by 2 bases and J by 5 bases. This CDR3 has 14 amino acids. Germline values: CDR1 SGHTS, CDR2 YDEGEE. The genes are TRBV5-8 and TRBJ2-2, with TRBD1 identical over 8 bases. This receptor was obtained from a woman older than 75 with acute or convalescent COVID-19. Sequences were obtained from peripheral blood. The CDR3 protein is CASSLYRGTGELFF. The CDR3 bases are TGTGCCAGCAGCTTATACAGGGGGACCGGGGAGCTGTTTTTT.